The T cell receptor beta chain described here comes from a study of T cell repertoires in cytomegalovirus infection. In the case of this clonotype: The antigen is not known.

This CDR3 comprises 13 residues. V dropped 7 bases and J dropped 6; count of bases not matched to a gene: 7. CDR1 MNHEY and CDR2 SVGEGT come from the germline V gene. TCRdb reprocessed the reads with MiXCR, giving one entry per CDR3 protein. The profile shows roughly 730,000 distinct CDR3 sequences, around 32% of them singletons. The clonotype comes from a human donor in good health (CMV status not recorded). Some clones in this sample may be carry-over from other donors' samples. V is TRBV6-2 or TRBV6-3 and J is TRBJ2-7; 9 nucleotides line up with TRBD2. The specimen comprised cultured PBMCs, sampled from culture after CMV antigen stimulation. The CDR3 loop is CASTFSGSSEQYF. The CDR3, as DNA: TGTGCCAGCACCTTTAGCGGGAGCTCCGAGCAGTACTTC.